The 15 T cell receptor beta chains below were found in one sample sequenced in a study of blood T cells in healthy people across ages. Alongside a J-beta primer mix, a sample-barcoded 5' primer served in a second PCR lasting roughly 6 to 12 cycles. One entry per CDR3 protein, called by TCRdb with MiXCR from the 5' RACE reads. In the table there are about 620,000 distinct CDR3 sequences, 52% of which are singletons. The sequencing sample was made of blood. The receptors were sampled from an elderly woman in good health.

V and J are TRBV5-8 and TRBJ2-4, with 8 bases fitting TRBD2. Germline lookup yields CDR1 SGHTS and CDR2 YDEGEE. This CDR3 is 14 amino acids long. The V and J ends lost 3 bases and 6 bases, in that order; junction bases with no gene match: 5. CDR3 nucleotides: TGTGCCAGCAGCTACCTAGCGGGCGGAAACATTCAGTACTTC. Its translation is CASSYLAGGNIQYF.

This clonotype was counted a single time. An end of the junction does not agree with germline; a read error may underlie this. CDR3 bases: TGCAGCGTTAGTCGGGAGGGCAATAAGCAGTTCTTC. Protein product: CSVSREGNKQFF. The chain uses TRBV29-1 and TRBJ2-1; 8 nucleotides agree with TRBD2. CDR1 and CDR2 (germline): SQVTM, ANQGSEA. This CDR3 region has 12 residues.

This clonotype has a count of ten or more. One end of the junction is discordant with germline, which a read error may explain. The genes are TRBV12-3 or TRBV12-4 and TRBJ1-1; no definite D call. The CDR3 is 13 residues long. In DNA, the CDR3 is TGTGCCAGCAGAATGGATTCCAGCACTCAAGCTTTCTTT. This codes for CASRMDSSTQAFF.

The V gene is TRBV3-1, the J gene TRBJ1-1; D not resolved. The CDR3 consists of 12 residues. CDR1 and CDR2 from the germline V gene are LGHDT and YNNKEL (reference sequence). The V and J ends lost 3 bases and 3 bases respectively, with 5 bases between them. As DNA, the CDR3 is TGTGCCAGCAGCCACCCTGACACTGAAGCTTTCTTT. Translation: CASSHPDTEAFF.

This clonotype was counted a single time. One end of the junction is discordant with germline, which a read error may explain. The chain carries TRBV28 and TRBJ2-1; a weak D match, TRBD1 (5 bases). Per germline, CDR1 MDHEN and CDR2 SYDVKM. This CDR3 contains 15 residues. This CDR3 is CASTRDAGLPNERFF. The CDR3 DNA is TGTGCCAGCACCCGCGATGCAGGGCTACCCAATGAGCGGTTCTTC.

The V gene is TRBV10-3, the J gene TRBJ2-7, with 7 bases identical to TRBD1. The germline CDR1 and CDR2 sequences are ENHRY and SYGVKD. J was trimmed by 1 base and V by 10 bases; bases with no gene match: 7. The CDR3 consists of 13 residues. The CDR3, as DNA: TGTGCCACTAGGGACAGCCCTTCCTACGAGCAGTACTTC. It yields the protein CATRDSPSYEQYF.

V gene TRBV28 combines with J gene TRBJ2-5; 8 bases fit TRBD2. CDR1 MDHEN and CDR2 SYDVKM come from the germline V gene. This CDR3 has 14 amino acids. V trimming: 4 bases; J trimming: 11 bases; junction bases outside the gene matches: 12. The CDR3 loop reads CASSSSGSPNEQYF. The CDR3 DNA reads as TGTGCCAGCAGTTCCAGCGGGAGTCCCAATGAGCAGTACTTC.

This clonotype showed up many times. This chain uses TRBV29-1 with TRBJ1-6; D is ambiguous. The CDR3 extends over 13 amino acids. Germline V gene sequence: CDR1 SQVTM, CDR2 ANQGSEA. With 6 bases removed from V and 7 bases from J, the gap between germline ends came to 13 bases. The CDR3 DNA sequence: TGCAGCGTCGCCCCGGGTCGGAATTCACCCCTCCACTTT. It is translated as CSVAPGRNSPLHF.

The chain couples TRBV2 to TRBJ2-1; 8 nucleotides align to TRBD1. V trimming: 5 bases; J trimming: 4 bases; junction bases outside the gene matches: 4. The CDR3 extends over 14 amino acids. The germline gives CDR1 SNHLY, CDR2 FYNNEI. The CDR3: CASSKGQAYNEQFF. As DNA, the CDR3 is TGTGCCAGCAGTAAGGGACAGGCATACAATGAGCAGTTCTTC.

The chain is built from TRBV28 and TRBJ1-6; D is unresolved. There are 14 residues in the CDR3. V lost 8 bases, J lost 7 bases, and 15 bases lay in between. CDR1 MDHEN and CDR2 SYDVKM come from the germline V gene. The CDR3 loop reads CASGSGVVNSPLHF. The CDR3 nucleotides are TGTGCCAGCGGGTCAGGAGTTGTCAATTCACCCCTCCACTTT. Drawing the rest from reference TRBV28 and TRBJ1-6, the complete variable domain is DVKVTQSSRYLVKRTGEKVFLECVQDMDHENMFWYRQDPGLGLRLIYFSYDVKMKEKGDIPEGYSVSREKKERFSLILESASTNQTSMYLCASGSGVVNSPLHFGNGTRLTVT.

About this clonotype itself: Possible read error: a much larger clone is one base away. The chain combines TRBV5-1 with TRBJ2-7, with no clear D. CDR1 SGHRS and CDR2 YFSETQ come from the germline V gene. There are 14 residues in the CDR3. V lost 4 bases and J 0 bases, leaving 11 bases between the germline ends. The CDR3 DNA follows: TGCGCCAGCAGCGTGCCCGAGAGCTCCTACGAGCAGTACTTC. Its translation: CASSVPESSYEQYF.

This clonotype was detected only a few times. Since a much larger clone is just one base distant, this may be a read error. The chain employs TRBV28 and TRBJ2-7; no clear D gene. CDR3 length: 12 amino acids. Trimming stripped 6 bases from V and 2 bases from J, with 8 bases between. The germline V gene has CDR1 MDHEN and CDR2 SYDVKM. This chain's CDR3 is CASRLLAYEQYF. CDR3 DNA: TGTGCCAGCAGGTTACTCGCCTACGAGCAGTACTTC.

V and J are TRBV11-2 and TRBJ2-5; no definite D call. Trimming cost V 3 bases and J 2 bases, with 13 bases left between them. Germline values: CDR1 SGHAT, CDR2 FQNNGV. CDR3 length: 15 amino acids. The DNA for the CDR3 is TGTGCCAGCAGCTTTACGGGCAATTCGCAAGAGACCCAGTACTTC. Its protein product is CASSFTGNSQETQYF.

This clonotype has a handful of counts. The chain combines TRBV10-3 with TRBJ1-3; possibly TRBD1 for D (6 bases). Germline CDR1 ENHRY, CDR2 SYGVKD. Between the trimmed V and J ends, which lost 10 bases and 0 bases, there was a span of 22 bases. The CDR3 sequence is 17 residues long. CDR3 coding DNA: TGTGCCACCGCAAACGCGAGGGGGGGAGTCTCTGGAAACACCATATATTTT. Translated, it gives CATANARGGVSGNTIYF.

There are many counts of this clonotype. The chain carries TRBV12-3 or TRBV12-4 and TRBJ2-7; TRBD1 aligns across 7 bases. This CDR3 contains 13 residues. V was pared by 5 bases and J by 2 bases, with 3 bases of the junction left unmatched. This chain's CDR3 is CASSPGQAYEQYF. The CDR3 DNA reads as TGTGCCAGCAGTCCTGGACAGGCCTACGAGCAGTACTTC.